Shown below are 4 T cell receptor beta chains from a single sample sequenced in a study of T cells in Graves' hyperthyroidism and ophthalmopathy. Researchers took RNA transcripts and amplified the TCR beta CDR3 regions from them. RT-PCR in the first round (using the HTBI primer set) targeted the TCR CDR3. TCRdb itself ran the multiplex PCR reads through MiXCR, one entry per CDR3 protein. Among 300,000 to 450,000 distinct CDR3 sequences listed, roughly 15% were seen once. Specimen: blood. These receptor sequences come from a woman in her 30s with Graves' ophthalmopathy.

The chain couples TRBV6-1 to TRBJ2-7, with a possible D match to TRBD1 (6 bases). The CDR3 runs 11 residues. Germline lookup yields CDR1 MNHNS and CDR2 SASEGT. V was pared by 7 bases and J by 2 bases, with 6 bases between. CDR3 region: CASNRAYEQYF. The CDR3 DNA follows: TGTGCCAGCAACAGGGCCTACGAGCAGTACTTC.

In this sample, this clonotype turned up many times. The rearrangement links TRBV24-1 to TRBJ2-1, with TRBD2 matching 8 bases. V lost 3 bases to trimming and J lost 8 bases; unmatched junction nucleotides: 2. The CDR3 has 13 amino acids. The germline V gene has CDR1 KGHDR and CDR2 SFDVKD. This chain's CDR3 is CATSDGTRDEQFF. As DNA, the CDR3 is TGTGCCACCAGTGATGGGACTAGGGATGAGCAGTTCTTC.

Of note for this clonotype: A much larger clone differs by one base, so this may be a read error. The rearrangement uses TRBV27 and TRBJ1-1; D might be TRBD1 (6 bases). V lost 4 bases and J 7 bases, leaving 19 bases between the germline ends. This CDR3 has 15 residues. CDR1 is MNHEY and CDR2 is SMNVEV in the germline V gene (reference sequence). The CDR3 DNA follows: TGTGCCAGCAGTTCAGGGGCAGGGCGGAACGGTGAAGCTTTCTTT. It translates to CASSSGAGRNGEAFF.

This clonotype was detected ten times or more. The rearrangement links TRBV13 to TRBJ2-7; maybe TRBD1 (6 bases). Trimming removed 5 bases from V and 5 bases from J, with 13 bases in between. The germline V gene has CDR1 PRHDT and CDR2 FYEKMQ (reference sequence). This CDR3 region has 13 residues. For the CDR3, the DNA is TGTGCCAGCAGCCTAACAGGGTTGGACGAGCAGTACTTC. The encoded protein is CASSLTGLDEQYF.